A selection of T cell receptor beta chains follows, all from one sample in a study of blood T cell repertoires in COVID-19. Some clones are missing from TCRdb's copy, which holds only in-frame ones; the method was immunoSEQ multiplex PCR. The sample lists more than 450,000 clones, about nine tenths occurring once. Sequences were obtained from PBMCs or T cells enriched from blood (not recorded which). These TCRs come from a woman under 30 who had recovered from COVID-19. The CDR3 runs from the conserved cysteine through the conserved F or W. A D gene is named only where the DNA matches it firmly. Clone size, where shown, is once, few, many, or a class for clones that have expanded.

d_call j_call v_call clone_size cdr3_length cdr3_aa cdr3_nt
- TRBJ2-7 TRBV11-3 - 15 CASSLEGREPYEQYF TGTGCCAGCAGCTTAGAGGGCAGAGAACCTTACGAGCAGTACTTC
TRBD1 TRBJ1-2 TRBV18 - 14 CASSPTTGVDGYTF TGTGCCAGCTCACCGACGACAGGGGTGGATGGCTACACCTTC
- TRBJ2-5 TRBV5-6 - 13 CASSLTREETQYF TGTGCCAGCAGCTTAACCAGGGAAGAGACCCAGTACTTC
- TRBJ1-2 TRBV18 - 14 CASSPQGKVYGYTF TGTGCCAGCTCACCACAGGGGAAAGTCTATGGCTACACCTTC
TRBD2 TRBJ2-7 TRBV6-5 - 15 CASRPGTSGGYEQYF TGTGCCAGCAGGCCCGGGACTAGCGGGGGCTACGAGCAGTACTTC
TRBD2 TRBJ2-5 TRBV7-2 - 18 CASSPQYPGLAVQETQYF TGTGCCAGCAGCCCGCAATACCCGGGACTAGCGGTACAAGAGACCCAGTACTTC
TRBD1 TRBJ1-1 TRBV2 - 16 CASSSAWTGENTEAFF TGTGCCAGCAGTAGCGCCTGGACAGGGGAGAACACTGAAGCTTTCTTT
- TRBJ1-2 TRBV7-2 - 13 CASSLGSYYGYTF TGTGCCAGCAGCTTAGGCAGTTACTATGGCTACACCTTC
TRBD1 TRBJ1-4 TRBV7-6 - 16 CASSWKRTGANEKLFF TGTGCCAGCAGCTGGAAACGGACAGGGGCGAATGAAAAACTGTTTTTT
- TRBJ2-5 TRBV7-2 - 15 CASSPIGTPEETQYF TGTGCCAGCAGCCCAATCGGGACACCCGAAGAGACCCAGTACTTC
TRBD2 TRBJ2-5 TRBV7-2 - 16 CASSLGTSGEEETQYF TGTGCCAGCAGCTTAGGGACTAGCGGGGAGGAGGAGACCCAGTACTTC
- TRBJ2-5 TRBV6-5 - 13 CASTGGHQETQYF TGTGCCAGTACCGGGGGACACCAAGAGACCCAGTACTTC
- TRBJ2-2 TRBV4-1 - 16 CASSQVGHLNTGELFF TGCGCCAGCAGCCAAGTGGGACACCTGAACACCGGGGAGCTGTTTTTT
- TRBJ1-4 TRBV7-2 - 14 CASSPGGTDEKLFF TGTGCCAGCAGCCCAGGCGGGACGGATGAAAAACTGTTTTTT
- TRBJ1-5 TRBV30 - 14 CAWSVGAGAKPQHF TGTGCCTGGAGTGTAGGTGCAGGGGCTAAGCCCCAGCATTTT
- TRBJ1-1 TRBV11-3 - 15 CASSDVGGDYTEAFF TGTGCCAGCAGCGACGTCGGGGGGGACTACACTGAAGCTTTCTTT
TRBD2 TRBJ2-5 TRBV4-1 - 15 CASSQDSGGGETQYF TGCGCCAGCAGCCAAGATTCGGGGGGGGGAGAGACCCAGTACTTC
TRBD2 TRBJ2-1 TRBV9 - 14 CASSAGLEVNEQFF TGTGCCAGCAGCGCCGGACTAGAGGTAAATGAGCAGTTCTTC
- TRBJ1-1 TRBV7-9 - 14 CASSWAGEDTEAFF TGTGCCAGCAGCTGGGCAGGGGAAGACACTGAAGCTTTCTTT
TRBD1 TRBJ2-2 TRBV7-3 once 14 CASSPTGDTGELFF TGTGCCAGCAGCCCAACAGGGGACACCGGGGAGCTGTTTTTT
TRBD1 TRBJ1-5 TRBV28 - 15 CASSLIQGGNQPQHF TGTGCCAGCAGTTTAATTCAGGGGGGCAATCAGCCCCAGCATTTT
TRBD1 TRBJ1-4 TRBV28 - 19 CASSPRGGQGTPTNEKLFF TGTGCCAGCAGCCCCCGAGGGGGACAGGGAACCCCAACTAATGAAAAACTGTTTTTT
- TRBJ2-5 TRBV6-5 - 11 CASTYVETQYF TGTGCCAGCACCTACGTTGAGACCCAGTACTTC
TRBD1 TRBJ1-2 TRBV5-4 - 17 CASSLGEQGLLNYGYTF TGTGCCAGCAGCTTGGGTGAACAGGGGCTTCTGAACTATGGCTACACCTTC
- TRBJ1-4 TRBV24-1 - 14 CATSASWSGEKLFF TGTGCCACCAGTGCCTCGTGGTCGGGGGAAAAACTGTTTTTT
- TRBJ1-1 TRBV5-5 - 14 CASSRTSVGTEAFF TGTGCCAGCAGCCGCACATCCGTTGGCACTGAAGCTTTCTTT
- TRBJ1-5 TRBV2 - 13 CASRDLGGQPQHF TGTGCCAGCAGGGACCTAGGAGGTCAGCCCCAGCATTTT
- TRBJ1-2 TRBV4-1 - 16 CASSQDGRDGAYGYTF TGCGCCAGCAGCCAAGATGGGCGTGACGGTGCCTATGGCTACACCTTC
- TRBJ1-4 TRBV11-2 - 14 CASSAGLRGEKLFF TGTGCCAGCAGCGCAGGGTTAAGGGGCGAAAAACTGTTTTTT
TRBD1 TRBJ1-2 TRBV7-9 - 14 CASSLPGQDHGYTF TGTGCCAGCAGCTTACCCGGACAGGATCATGGCTACACCTTC
TRBD1 TRBJ1-2 TRBV27 - 15 CASSPTGTGGWGYTF TGTGCCAGCAGTCCAACCGGGACAGGGGGCTGGGGCTACACCTTC
- TRBJ1-5 TRBV28 once 15 CASSSPGSGNQPQHF TGTGCCAGCAGTTCGCCGGGGTCCGGCAATCAGCCCCAGCATTTT
TRBD1 TRBJ2-3 TRBV5-1 - 16 CASSLVRTGGEDTQYF TGCGCCAGCAGCTTGGTCCGGACAGGGGGGGAGGATACGCAGTATTTT
- TRBJ2-3 TRBV5-1 - 17 CASSLAPRGISTDTQYF TGCGCCAGCAGCTTGGCCCCCCGAGGAATCAGCACAGATACGCAGTATTTT
TRBD1 TRBJ2-7 TRBV2 - 14 CAGTTGTTSYEQYF TGTGCCGGAACGACAGGGACGACCTCCTACGAGCAGTACTTC
TRBD1 TRBJ1-5 TRBV2 once 17 CASSAGQGRRMDQPQHF TGTGCCAGCAGTGCGGGACAGGGGCGAAGGATGGATCAGCCCCAGCATTTT
TRBD1 TRBJ2-5 TRBV6-1 - 15 CASSERTGSQETQYF TGTGCCAGCAGTGAAAGGACAGGATCCCAAGAGACCCAGTACTTC
TRBD1 TRBJ2-6 TRBV2 - 16 CASNDRDFSGANVLTF TGTGCCAGCAATGACAGGGATTTCTCTGGGGCCAACGTCCTGACTTTC
- TRBJ1-1 TRBV6-5 - 14 CASSLGRTQTEAFF TGTGCCAGCAGTTTGGGGCGCACTCAAACTGAAGCTTTCTTT
TRBD1 TRBJ1-1 TRBV19 - 14 CAVYSDRVNTEAFF TGTGCCGTATACTCGGACAGGGTGAACACTGAAGCTTTCTTT
TRBD2 TRBJ2-3 TRBV9 - 18 CASTRSSGGLQLTDTQYF TGTGCCAGCACTAGGTCTAGCGGGGGCCTACAGCTCACAGATACGCAGTATTTT
TRBD1 TRBJ1-6 TRBV7-2 - 14 CASSSGTEYSPLHF TGTGCCAGCAGCTCCGGGACAGAGTATTCACCCCTCCACTTT
- TRBJ1-5 TRBV4-1 once 15 CASSQGWGENQPQHF TGCGCCAGCAGCCAAGGATGGGGGGAAAATCAGCCCCAGCATTTT
- TRBJ1-5 TRBV5-6 - 14 CASSLFGGVQPQHF TGTGCCAGCAGCTTGTTTGGAGGAGTGCAGCCCCAGCATTTT
TRBD2 TRBJ2-1 TRBV5-8 - 18 CASSLTLAALSSYNEQFF TGTGCCAGCAGCTTAACCCTAGCGGCTTTGAGCTCCTACAATGAGCAGTTCTTC
- TRBJ1-4 TRBV13 - 15 CASSLEGRGNEKLFF TGTGCCAGCAGCTTAGAGGGTAGGGGCAATGAAAAACTGTTTTTT
TRBD1 TRBJ1-1 TRBV25-1 - 18 CASSVYESRGPEVSEAFF TGTGCCAGCAGCGTTTATGAAAGCAGGGGGCCAGAGGTGTCTGAAGCTTTCTTT
- TRBJ1-4 TRBV2 few 10 CASSEGQVFF TGTGCCAGCAGTGAAGGACAGGTGTTTTTT
TRBD1 TRBJ1-2 TRBV5-4 - 16 CASSPGNRQGAGGYTF TGTGCCAGCAGCCCAGGGAATCGACAGGGGGCAGGCGGCTACACCTTC
- TRBJ1-3 TRBV9 - 15 CASSVGGGPGNTIYF TGTGCCAGCAGCGTAGGTGGAGGCCCTGGAAACACCATATATTTT
- TRBJ1-2 TRBV30 - 15 CAWSVLIGGSGGYTF TGTGCCTGGAGTGTATTGATAGGGGGAAGCGGCGGCTACACCTTC
- TRBJ1-6 TRBV5-4 - 14 CASSLDEYNSPLHF TGTGCCAGCAGCTTGGATGAGTACAATTCACCCCTCCACTTT
- TRBJ2-5 TRBV7-9 - 13 CASSMDIQETQYF TGTGCCAGCAGCATGGACATACAAGAGACCCAGTACTTC
- TRBJ2-7 TRBV4-1 once 16 CASSQLAPPVLAKQYF TGCGCCAGCAGCCAACTAGCCCCCCCAGTGTTAGCCAAGCAGTACTTC
- TRBJ2-7 TRBV10-2 - 14 CASSASVQSYEQYF TGCGCCAGCAGTGCCAGTGTGCAAAGCTACGAGCAGTACTTC
- TRBJ1-2 TRBV10-3 - 15 CAISRVLDSNYGYTF TGTGCCATCAGCCGGGTTTTGGATTCTAACTATGGCTACACCTTC
- TRBJ2-2 TRBV27 - 13 CASSLRTPGELFF TGTGCCAGCAGTTTAAGAACACCCGGGGAGCTGTTTTTT
- TRBJ1-6 TRBV15 - 15 CATSRDRTFNSPLHF TGTGCCACCAGCAGAGATCGTACATTTAATTCACCCCTCCACTTT
- TRBJ1-1 TRBV11-2 - 13 CASRKSGNTEAFF TGTGCCAGCAGGAAATCGGGGAACACTGAAGCTTTCTTT